The 31 T cell receptor beta chains reported below all come from one sample, sequenced in a study of T cells expressing NK-cell markers. Following a re-call of the 5' RACE reads, TCRdb has one entry per CDR3 protein and lacks DNA. This sample's table reports about 160,000 distinct CDR3 sequences. The sequenced sample consisted of blood T cells: a sorted CD56 or NKG2C T cell subset, CD4+ or CD8+ T cells, or bulk PBMC T cells (not recorded which). The receptors were sampled from a woman between 18 and 75 years old in good health.

The CDR3 is CASSRQGLAGDKNIQYF. V gene TRBV6-2 or TRBV6-3 combines with J gene TRBJ2-4; there is no DNA to check the TCRdb D call of TRBD2. CDR3 size: 17 residues. The germline V gene encodes CDR1 MNHEY and CDR2 SVGEGT.

The CDR3: CASRGGSDTQYF. V is TRBV2 and J is TRBJ2-3. The CDR3 spans 12 residues. The germline V gene encodes CDR1 SNHLY and CDR2 FYNNEI.

The chain uses TRBV5-1 and TRBJ2-2. Germline lookup yields CDR1 SGHRS and CDR2 YFSETQ. CDR3 length equals 15 residues. The CDR3 here is CASSVRTANTGELFF.

The V gene is TRBV2, the J gene TRBJ2-2; TCRdb's D call, TRBD2, is unchecked because there is no DNA. The CDR3 has 16 residues. Germline V CDR1 and CDR2: SNHLY, FYNNEI. CDR3 protein: CASREAGGPYTGELFF.

This chain links TRBV5-1 with TRBJ1-2; TCRdb returns TRBD1, unconfirmable since there is no DNA. Germline CDR1 SGHRS, CDR2 YFSETQ. CDR3 size: 13 residues. The CDR3: CASGQQANYGYTF.

The V and J genes are TRBV29-1 and TRBJ2-1; without DNA, the TCRdb call of TRBD2 cannot be checked. There are 13 residues in the CDR3. Per the germline V gene, CDR1 is SQVTM and CDR2 is ANQGSEA. The CDR3 region is CSARSPRYNEQFF.

The chain carries TRBV14 and TRBJ2-2; TCRdb's D call, TRBD2, is unchecked because there is no DNA. The CDR3 has 16 residues. In germline, CDR1 is SGHDN, CDR2 FVKESK. CDR3 sequence reads: CASSQDRGSVLGELFF.

This rearrangement joins TRBV28 to TRBJ2-1. The germline gives CDR1 MDHEN, CDR2 SYDVKM. The CDR3 is 12 residues long. CDR3 sequence: CASSYLLGEQFF.

V and J are TRBV20-1 and TRBJ2-3; TCRdb picks TRBD1, but there is no DNA to check that call. CDR1 and CDR2 (germline): DFQATT, SNEGSKA (reference sequence). The CDR3 is 13 residues long. CDR3 protein: CSASRSGADTQYF.

CDR3 sequence: CSARGYQTGQYF. The V and J genes are TRBV20-1 and TRBJ2-3. Germline V gene data show CDR1 as DFQATT and CDR2 as SNEGSKA (reference sequence). The CDR3 is made up of 12 amino acids.

The CDR3 here is CASSDGVAGYNEQFF. This chain links TRBV12-3 or TRBV12-4 with TRBJ2-1; with no DNA, the TCRdb D assignment of TRBD2 cannot be verified. The CDR3 totals 15 residues.

The genes are TRBV20-1 and TRBJ1-5; without DNA, the TCRdb call of TRBD1 cannot be checked. The germline CDR1 and CDR2 sequences are DFQATT and SNEGSKA (reference sequence). The CDR3 runs 18 residues. CDR3 in amino acids: CSARVPSGTGAGNQPQHF.

The chain carries TRBV12-3 or TRBV12-4 and TRBJ2-3; TCRdb's D call of TRBD1 is untestable without DNA. The CDR3 extends over 12 amino acids. The CDR3 region is CASSPGEFTQYF.

Frequency places this clonotype as medium-sized. The chain employs TRBV5-1 and TRBJ2-1; TCRdb's assignment of TRBD1 cannot be checked, as there is no DNA. Per the germline V gene, CDR1 is SGHRS and CDR2 is YFSETQ. This CDR3 is built from 15 residues. CDR3: CASSSLTTGANEQFF.

The V call is TRBV27, the J call TRBJ2-1; TCRdb calls TRBD2, which cannot be checked without DNA. This CDR3 has 13 amino acids. Looked up from germline, CDR1 is MNHEY and CDR2 is SMNVEV (reference sequence). The CDR3 is CASSLGVGGEQFF.

The chain links TRBV20-1 to TRBJ1-2; with no DNA, the TCRdb D assignment of TRBD1 cannot be verified. CDR3 length equals 12 residues. Germline CDR1 is DFQATT and CDR2 is SNEGSKA (reference sequence). CDR3 amino acids: CTKQGPGYGYTF.

CDR3 amino acids: CASSGRERGELFF. The genes are TRBV5-1 and TRBJ2-2; the TRBD2 assignment by TCRdb is unverifiable without DNA. CDR3 size: 13 residues. The germline V gene has CDR1 SGHRS and CDR2 YFSETQ.

J is TRBJ2-7 and V is TRBV20-1; the TCRdb call, TRBD1, lacks DNA for checking. The CDR3 extends over 15 amino acids. CDR1 is DFQATT and CDR2 is SNEGSKA in the germline V gene (reference sequence). CDR3 residues: CSARDSRQGEYEQYF.

The V gene is TRBV6-5, the J gene TRBJ2-2. Germline V lookup: CDR1 MNHEY, CDR2 SVGAGI. The CDR3 extends over 13 amino acids. CDR3 loop: CASSPRTRGELFF.

This chain uses TRBV5-1 with TRBJ2-1; TCRdb outputs TRBD1, but without DNA this stays unchecked. Germline V gene sequence: CDR1 SGHRS, CDR2 YFSETQ. The CDR3 loop spans 14 amino acids. The chain's CDR3 is CASSLGGPYNEQFF.

The chain's CDR3 is CASSMGGPTDTQYF. V is TRBV5-1 and J is TRBJ2-3; TCRdb calls TRBD1, which cannot be checked without DNA. Germline V gene sequence: CDR1 SGHRS, CDR2 YFSETQ. The CDR3 spans 14 residues.

The chain couples TRBV3-1 to TRBJ1-1. This CDR3 region has 13 residues. Germline V gene data show CDR1 as LGHDT and CDR2 as YNNKEL (reference sequence). Here the CDR3 reads CASSPTLNTEAFF.

The V call is TRBV20-1, the J call TRBJ2-2; no DNA is available, so the TRBD2 call from TCRdb remains unchecked. Germline CDR1 and CDR2: DFQATT and SNEGSKA (reference sequence). The CDR3 totals 16 residues. The CDR3: CSARGLAGANTGELFF.

This sequence joins TRBV20-1 and TRBJ1-2; TCRdb gives TRBD1 as the D gene, but with no DNA this cannot be confirmed. Germline lookup yields CDR1 DFQATT and CDR2 SNEGSKA (reference sequence). The CDR3 is 12 amino acids. CDR3 in amino acids: CSTGGPDYGYTF.

V and J are TRBV18 and TRBJ1-1; the D call of TRBD1 rests on TCRdb alone, since no DNA is present to check it. Germline V gives CDR1 KGHSH, CDR2 LQKENI. The CDR3 extends over 13 amino acids. The CDR3 spells CASSPRRTEEAFF.

The V call is TRBV27, the J call TRBJ2-1; without DNA, the TCRdb call of TRBD1 cannot be checked. Germline loops: CDR1 MNHEY, CDR2 SMNVEV (reference sequence). This CDR3 has 14 residues. CDR3 region: CASSPPGLNNEQFF.

The chain recombines TRBV4-1 with TRBJ2-3; TCRdb designates TRBD2, a call that cannot be tested without DNA. CDR1 MGHRA and CDR2 YSYEKL come from the germline V gene. The CDR3 length is 16 residues. This chain's CDR3 is CASSQFVRGGRDTQYF.

The chain has TRBV25-1 and TRBJ2-1; without DNA, the TCRdb call of TRBD1 cannot be checked. The CDR3 spans 14 residues. CDR1 and CDR2 from the germline V gene are MGHDK and SYGVNS. The CDR3 region is CASRYGGNYNEQFF.

The rearrangement links TRBV2 to TRBJ2-7; TCRdb's assignment of TRBD2 cannot be checked, as there is no DNA. The germline CDR1 and CDR2 sequences are SNHLY and FYNNEI. The CDR3 spans 13 residues. CDR3 amino acids: CASQREGPNEQYF.

The CDR3 protein is CASSEQRAGFDGYTF. The chain has TRBV4-2 and TRBJ1-2; TCRdb calls TRBD1, which cannot be checked without DNA. Germline assignment: CDR1 LGHNA and CDR2 YNFKEQ. This CDR3 spans 15 amino acids.

The gene calls are TRBV25-1 and TRBJ1-2. The CDR3 runs to 15 residues. Germline V lookup: CDR1 MGHDK, CDR2 SYGVNS. The CDR3 loop is CASSESPMREGGYTF.